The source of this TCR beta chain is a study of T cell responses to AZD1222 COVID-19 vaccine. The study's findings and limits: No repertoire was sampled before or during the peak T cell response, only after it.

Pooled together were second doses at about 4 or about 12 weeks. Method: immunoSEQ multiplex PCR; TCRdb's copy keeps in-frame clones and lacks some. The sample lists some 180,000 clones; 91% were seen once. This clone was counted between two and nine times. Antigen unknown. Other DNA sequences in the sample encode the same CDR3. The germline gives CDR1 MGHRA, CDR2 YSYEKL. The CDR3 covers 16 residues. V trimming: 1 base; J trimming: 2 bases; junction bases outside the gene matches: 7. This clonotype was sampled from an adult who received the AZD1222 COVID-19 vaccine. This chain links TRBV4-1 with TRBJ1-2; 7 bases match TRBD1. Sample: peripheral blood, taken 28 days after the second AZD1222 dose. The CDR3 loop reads CASSQGRDRPNYGYTF. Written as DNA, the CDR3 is TGCGCCAGCAGCCAAGGCCGGGACAGACCGAACTATGGCTACACCTTC.